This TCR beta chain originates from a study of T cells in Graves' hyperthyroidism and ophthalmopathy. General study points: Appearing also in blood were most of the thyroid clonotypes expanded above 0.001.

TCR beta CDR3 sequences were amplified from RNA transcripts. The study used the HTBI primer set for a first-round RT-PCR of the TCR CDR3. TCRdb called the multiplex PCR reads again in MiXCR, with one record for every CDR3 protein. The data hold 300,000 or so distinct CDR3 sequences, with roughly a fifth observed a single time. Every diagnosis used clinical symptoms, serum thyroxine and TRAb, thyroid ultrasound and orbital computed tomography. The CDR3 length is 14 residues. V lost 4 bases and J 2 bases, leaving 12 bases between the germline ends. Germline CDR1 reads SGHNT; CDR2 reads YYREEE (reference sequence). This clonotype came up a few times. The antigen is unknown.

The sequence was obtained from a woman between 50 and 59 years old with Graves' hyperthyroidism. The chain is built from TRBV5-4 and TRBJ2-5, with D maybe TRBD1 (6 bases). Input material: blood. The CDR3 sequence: CASSRTGTQETQYF. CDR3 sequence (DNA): TGTGCCAGCAGCAGAACAGGGACACAAGAGACCCAGTACTTC.